Listed below are T cell receptor beta chains from one sample, sequenced in a study of early T cells in non-severe SARS-CoV-2 infection. Using its own MiXCR run on the 5' RACE reads, TCRdb lists one record per CDR3 protein. Among 63,000 or so distinct CDR3 sequences listed, roughly 10% were seen once. The sequenced sample was whole blood, obtained at baseline. The receptors stem from an adult who was a healthcare worker with PCR-confirmed SARS-CoV-2 infection or an uninfected control (not recorded which). CDR3s include the opening cysteine and the closing phenylalanine or tryptophan. Each record gives: V gene, D gene, clone size, J gene, CDR3 DNA, CDR3 protein. A D gene is named only where the DNA matches it firmly. Size is omitted from some rows. Given values are once, few, many or a class for expanded clones.

TRBV30	-	many	TRBJ1-2	TGTGCCTGGAGTCGAGGAAACTATGGCTACACCTTC	CAWSRGNYGYTF
TRBV29-1	TRBD2	few	TRBJ2-1	TGCAGCGTTGAAGGGACTAGCGGGAGACATAATGAGCAGTTCTTC	CSVEGTSGRHNEQFF
TRBV5-1	-	-	TRBJ2-7	TGCGCCAGCAGCTGGAACCGGGGGAACAGGCTAAGAACCTACGAGCAGTACTTC	CASSWNRGNRLRTYEQYF
TRBV18	-	-	TRBJ1-5	TGTGCCAGCTCACAATATGATAGCAATCAGCCCCAGCATTTT	CASSQYDSNQPQHF
TRBV20-1	-	few	TRBJ2-2	TGCAGTGCTAGAGATCGGAGGGGATTCGGCGGGGAGCTGTTTTTT	CSARDRRGFGGELFF
TRBV6-1	TRBD1	many	TRBJ2-7	TGTGCCAGCAGTGAATGGGACAGGGGATACGAGCAGTACTTC	CASSEWDRGYEQYF
TRBV30	-	-	TRBJ1-5	TGTGCCTGGACTTGGGCAGGGTCTTTTAATCAGCCCCAGCATTTT	CAWTWAGSFNQPQHF
TRBV7-8	-	-	TRBJ1-4	TGTGCCAGCAGCTTACGAGGATCTGCGACTAATGAAAAACTGTTTTTT	CASSLRGSATNEKLFF
TRBV18	-	many	TRBJ1-1	TGTGCCAGCTCACAGGGTCTGAACACTGAAGCTTTCTTT	CASSQGLNTEAFF
TRBV5-1	TRBD1	many	TRBJ1-3	TGCGCCAGCAGCACGACAGGGACTGGAAACACCATATATTTT	CASSTTGTGNTIYF
TRBV12-3/TRBV12-4	TRBD2	few	TRBJ2-1	TGTGCCAGCAGGATCGGGAGGAGGGTTCGGGACAATGAGCAGTTCTTC	CASRIGRRVRDNEQFF
TRBV5-6	-	few	TRBJ2-2	TGTGCCAGCAGCTTGAGGGGGATGAGCACCGGGGAGCTGTTTTTT	CASSLRGMSTGELFF
TRBV12-3/TRBV12-4	-	-	TRBJ2-1	TGTGCCAGCAGTCAGGGGGGGGAGCAGTTCTTC	CASSQGGEQFF
TRBV7-3	-	many	TRBJ1-2	TGTGCCAGCAGCCCTACCTATGGCTACACCTTC	CASSPTYGYTF
TRBV7-2	TRBD2	-	TRBJ2-7	TGTGCCAGCAGCCCTACCAAGTCGCAAGCCCTAGCGGATTACTACGAGCAGTACTTC	CASSPTKSQALADYYEQYF
TRBV29-1	TRBD2	-	TRBJ2-1	TGCAGCGTTGAAGGCAGACCGAGCGGGGCGAGCTCCTACAATGAGCAGTTCTTC	CSVEGRPSGASSYNEQFF
TRBV29-1	TRBD1	few	TRBJ2-3	TGCAGCGTTCCCGGGACAGGGGTTACAGATACGCAGTATTTT	CSVPGTGVTDTQYF
TRBV18	TRBD2	few	TRBJ2-1	TGTGCCAGCGCCGAGATAGCGGGACTTTACGTTGAGCAGTTCTTC	CASAEIAGLYVEQFF
TRBV6-2/TRBV6-3	-	many	TRBJ2-7	TGTGCCAGCAGCCCGGGGTCCTACGAGCAGTACTTC	CASSPGSYEQYF
TRBV16	-	few	TRBJ1-6	TGTGCCAGCAGCCTGCGGGCGGGGGGTAATTCACCCCTCCACTTT	CASSLRAGGNSPLHF
TRBV29-1	TRBD1	many	TRBJ2-3	TGCAGCGTCGTGGGCGGGACAGGGGGAGCAGATACGCAGTATTTT	CSVVGGTGGADTQYF
TRBV20-1	-	-	TRBJ1-5	TGCAGTGCTAGAGACACCGGGACAATTCAGCCCCAGCATTTT	CSARDTGTIQPQHF
TRBV7-2	-	-	TRBJ2-1	TGTGCCAGCAGCTTCAGCAGGTACAATGAGCAGTTCTTC	CASSFSRYNEQFF
TRBV12-3/TRBV12-4	-	few	TRBJ1-2	TGTGCCAGCAAACTGGGCCGGTTAGCTAACTATGGCTACACCTTC	CASKLGRLANYGYTF
TRBV20-1	-	few	TRBJ2-7	TGCAGTGCTAGAGCCCCTTCCCCGGGGTCCGAGCAGTACTTC	CSARAPSPGSEQYF
TRBV10-2	-	once	TRBJ1-1	TGCGCCAGCAGACTCCTTCCGGACACTGAAGCTTTCTTT	CASRLLPDTEAFF
TRBV29-1	-	many	TRBJ2-5	TGCAGCGGGAGGGGGGCGGATATCTGGGAGACCCAGTACTTC	CSGRGADIWETQYF
TRBV19	TRBD1	many	TRBJ2-7	TGTGCCAGTAGTAGAGACAGGGACTACGAGCAGTACTTC	CASSRDRDYEQYF
TRBV7-3	-	many	TRBJ2-3	TGTGCCAGCAGCGCCGGATTAGGAGCGTTAGATACGCAGTATTTT	CASSAGLGALDTQYF
TRBV29-1	TRBD1	many	TRBJ1-1	TGCAGCGCCAGGGACAGGGGAAAGGGTACTGAAGCTTTCTTT	CSARDRGKGTEAFF
TRBV10-3	-	few	TRBJ1-5	TGTGCCATCAGTGTAGTAGGGAATCAGCCCCAGCATTTT	CAISVVGNQPQHF
TRBV7-2	-	many	TRBJ2-2	TGTGCCAGCAGTGTAGGGAGCGGCGGCTCGAACACCGGGGAGCTGTTTTTT	CASSVGSGGSNTGELFF
TRBV29-1	-	-	TRBJ1-1	TGCAGCGTTCGAAGGAACACTGAAGCTTTCTTT	CSVRRNTEAFF
TRBV3-1	-	many	TRBJ1-1	TGTGCCAGCGGGAGGGTCCAGGGCACTGAAGCTTTCTTT	CASGRVQGTEAFF
TRBV4-2	-	many	TRBJ1-4	TGTGCCAGCAGCCCGTCGGGGGAGGCTAATGAAAAACTGTTTTTT	CASSPSGEANEKLFF
TRBV2	-	-	TRBJ2-6	TGTGCCAGCAGTCAGGAGGCTGGGGCCAACGTCCTGACTTTC	CASSQEAGANVLTF
TRBV29-1	-	few	TRBJ2-1	TGCAGCGTTCCGGGTCTAAGCTCCTACAATGAGCAGTTCTTC	CSVPGLSSYNEQFF
TRBV2	TRBD1	-	TRBJ2-3	TGTGCCGGGGACGGGACAGTGAGCACAGATACGCAGTATTTT	CAGDGTVSTDTQYF
TRBV6-6	-	-	TRBJ1-3	TGTGCCAGCAGTTACTCGTGGGGAGGTGGAAACACCATATATTTT	CASSYSWGGGNTIYF
TRBV9	TRBD1	many	TRBJ2-1	TGTGCCAGCAGCAGAACGACAGGGGGACTTTTGCAGTTCTTC	CASSRTTGGLLQFF